The entry below gives a single T cell receptor (beta chain) sequence along with its context. Its target antigen remains unknown. Base qualities are not provided; no much larger clone lies one nucleotide away. Sample time point, as interpreted from the label and publication: about 28 days (+/-7) after the second vaccine dose. AZD1222 recipients whose second dose came at about 4 weeks and those whose second dose came at about 12 weeks were combined into one group, since spike-specific TCR depth and breadth did not differ between the two schedules. Vaccinee samples were obtained from the UK trials COV001 and COV002, which included a single-blind randomized controlled phase 2/3 trial of AZD1222 (ChAdOx1 nCoV-19) in healthy adults. Trial participant PBMC samples were collected at day 0 and day 28 after the second dose for TCRbeta chain sequencing. V loses 2 bases, J loses 8 bases, and the germline ends lie 7 bases apart. Based on the germline V gene (reference sequence), the CDR1 and CDR2 sequences are LGHDT and YNNKEL. The CDR3 covers 12 residues, taking in both the cysteine and the phenylalanine. Left in the record is the CDR3 DNA by itself, 36 bases read in frame from the first base.

The CDR3 regions of human TCRbeta chains were analyzed by immunosequencing. The paper's data handling went like this. Repertoire TCRs were matched against a reference library of SARS-CoV-2-specific TCRs generated with the MIRA antigen-specificity platform. Breadth was defined as the fraction of unique TCRs that were SARS-CoV-2-associated. Depth was defined as the fraction of total T cells that were SARS-CoV-2-associated. Using the MIRA data, every spike-specific TCR was mapped to the spike region that the TCR reacted to and assigned to either a CD4 or a CD8 class. Log10-transformed breadth and depth values were compared by one-way ANOVA with Sidak's multiple comparisons tests. Here the immuneACCESS table is served through TCRdb, limited to in-frame sequences with V and J called. Missing clones are a known gap in these copies; in checked studies unresolved V genes cover under half, and the rest lacks a known reason. V and J calls and clone size are given by that table; D and trimming were obtained from the DNA. The sample table records approximately 43,000 clones; 88% of these occur just once. Of the sample, 20% to 25% is held by the ten largest clones.

This sample stems from a study of T cell responses to AZD1222 COVID-19 vaccine (dated by TCRdb to 2020 to 2022). About the full investigation: A total of under 250 trial participants underwent TCR sequencing, of whom nearly 210 had received two doses of AZD1222 and around 25 had received two doses of the MenACWY control vaccine. Trial participants were enrolled by age into subgroups of 18-55, 56-69 and 70-plus years, and roughly 150, 30 and 60 TCR-sequenced participants, respectively, were included in these subgroups. Study-wide conclusions, independent of this receptor: Most participants were white British and females outnumbered males, and the authors suggested that clonal diversity may have been underestimated. After two AZD1222 doses, both the breadth and the depth of spike-specific TCRs were significantly higher than at day 0 and than in MenACWY recipients. Only five to seven AZD1222 recipients were SARS-CoV-2 seropositive at baseline, limiting conclusions about previously exposed vaccinees. The whole spike protein was spanned by vaccine-associated CD4 TCRs, and dominant responses were seen in regions 160-218 and 743-854. Nearly half of unique spike-specific TCRs reportedly recognized epitopes outside regions mutated in the B.1.351 and B.1.1.7 variants. In the small 56-69-year group, the increase in depth fell short of significance, most likely because of low power. Because no day 14 peak-response samples were available, repertoires were characterized only after the peak T cell response.

Recombination joined TRBV3-1 (or the pseudogene TRBV3-2) with TRBJ2-1; the D gene is not confidently resolved. Specimen: peripheral blood, collected 28 days after the second AZD1222 dose. This TCR was sampled from an adult who received the AZD1222 COVID-19 vaccine. The CDR3 reads as follows: CASSQYGDEQFF. Read as DNA, the sequence is TGTGCCAGCAGCCAATATGGGGATGAGCAGTTCTTC.